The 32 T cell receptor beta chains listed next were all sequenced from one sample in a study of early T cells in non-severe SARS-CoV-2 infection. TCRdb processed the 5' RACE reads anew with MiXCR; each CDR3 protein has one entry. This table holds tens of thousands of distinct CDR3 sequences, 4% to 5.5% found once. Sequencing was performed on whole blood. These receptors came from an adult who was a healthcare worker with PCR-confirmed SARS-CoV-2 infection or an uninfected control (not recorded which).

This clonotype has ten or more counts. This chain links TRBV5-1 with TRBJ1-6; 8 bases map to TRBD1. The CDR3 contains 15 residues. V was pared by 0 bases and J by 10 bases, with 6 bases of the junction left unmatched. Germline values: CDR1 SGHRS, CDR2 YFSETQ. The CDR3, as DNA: TGCGCCAGCAGCTTGGGGACAGGGCCTGGGTCACCCCTCCACTTT. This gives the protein CASSLGTGPGSPLHF.

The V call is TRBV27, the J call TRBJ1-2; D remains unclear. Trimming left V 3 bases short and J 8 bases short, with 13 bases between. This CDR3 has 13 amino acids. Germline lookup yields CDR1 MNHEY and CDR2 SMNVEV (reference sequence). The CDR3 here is CASSFNGEWGYTF. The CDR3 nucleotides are TGTGCCAGCAGTTTCAATGGGGAGTGGGGCTACACCTTC.

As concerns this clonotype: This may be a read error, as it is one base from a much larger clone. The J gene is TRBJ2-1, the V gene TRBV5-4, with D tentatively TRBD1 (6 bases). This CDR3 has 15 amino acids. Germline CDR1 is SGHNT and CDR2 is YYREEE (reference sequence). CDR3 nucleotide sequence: TGTGCCAGCAGCTTGGGGACAGCACCCTACAATGAGCTGTTCTTC. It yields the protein CASSLGTAPYNELFF.

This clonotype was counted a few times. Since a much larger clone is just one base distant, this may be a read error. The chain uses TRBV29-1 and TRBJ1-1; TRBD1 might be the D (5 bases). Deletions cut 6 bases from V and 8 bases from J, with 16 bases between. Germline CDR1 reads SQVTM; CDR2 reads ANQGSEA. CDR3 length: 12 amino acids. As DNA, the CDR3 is TGCAGCGTCCCCGTCAGGGCGGACGAAGCTTTCTTT. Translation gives CSVPVRADEAFF.

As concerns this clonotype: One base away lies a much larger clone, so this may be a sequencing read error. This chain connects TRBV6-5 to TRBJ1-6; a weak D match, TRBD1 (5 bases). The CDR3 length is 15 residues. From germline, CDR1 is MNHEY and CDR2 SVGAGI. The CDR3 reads CAGSYSWDSPSPLHF. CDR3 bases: TGTGCCGGCAGTTACTCTTGGGACTCGCCTTCACCCCTCCACTTT.

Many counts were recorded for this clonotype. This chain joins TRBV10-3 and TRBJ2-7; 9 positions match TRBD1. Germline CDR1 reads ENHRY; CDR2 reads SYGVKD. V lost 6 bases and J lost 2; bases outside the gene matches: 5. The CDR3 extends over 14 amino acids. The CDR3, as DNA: TGTGCCATCAGACTGACAGGGGGTCCCTACGAGCAGTACTTC. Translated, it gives CAIRLTGGPYEQYF.

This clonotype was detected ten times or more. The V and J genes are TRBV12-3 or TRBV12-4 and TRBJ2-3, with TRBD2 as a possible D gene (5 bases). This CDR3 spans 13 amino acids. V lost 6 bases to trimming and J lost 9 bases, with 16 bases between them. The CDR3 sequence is CASSLRSGRTQYF. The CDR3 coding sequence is TGTGCCAGCAGCCTCCGTAGTGGGAGAACGCAGTATTTT.

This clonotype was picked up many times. As DNA, the CDR3 is TGTGCCAGCAGTTCCGGACAGGGAGGTCAGCCCCAGCATTTT. Amino acids: CASSSGQGGQPQHF. The chain employs TRBV27 and TRBJ1-5; 8 nucleotides agree with TRBD1. CDR1 MNHEY and CDR2 SMNVEV come from the germline V gene (reference sequence). The CDR3 length is 14 residues. Losses at the gene ends were 4 bases for V and 6 bases for J; bases not matched to a gene: 5.

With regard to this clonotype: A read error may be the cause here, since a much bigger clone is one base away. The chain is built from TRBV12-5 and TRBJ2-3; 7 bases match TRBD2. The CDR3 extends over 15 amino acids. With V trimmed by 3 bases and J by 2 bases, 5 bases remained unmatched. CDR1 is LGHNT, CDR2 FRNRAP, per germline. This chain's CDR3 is CASGLSSGLTDTQYF. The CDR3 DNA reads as TGTGCTAGTGGTTTATCTAGCGGCCTCACAGATACGCAGTATTTT.

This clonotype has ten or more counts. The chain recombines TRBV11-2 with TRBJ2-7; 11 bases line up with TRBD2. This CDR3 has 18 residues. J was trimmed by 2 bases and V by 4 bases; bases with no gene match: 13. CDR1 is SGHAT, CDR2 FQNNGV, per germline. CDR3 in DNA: TGTGCCAGCAGCTCACGACTAGCGGGGCCGCTGGGCGCCTACGAGCAGTACTTC. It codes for CASSSRLAGPLGAYEQYF.

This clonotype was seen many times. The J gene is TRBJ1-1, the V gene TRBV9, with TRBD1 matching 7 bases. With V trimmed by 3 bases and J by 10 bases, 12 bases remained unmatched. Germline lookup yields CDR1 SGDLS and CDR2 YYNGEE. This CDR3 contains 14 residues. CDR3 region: CASSGADRIGGAFF. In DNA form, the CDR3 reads TGTGCCAGCAGCGGAGCGGACAGGATTGGGGGAGCTTTCTTT.

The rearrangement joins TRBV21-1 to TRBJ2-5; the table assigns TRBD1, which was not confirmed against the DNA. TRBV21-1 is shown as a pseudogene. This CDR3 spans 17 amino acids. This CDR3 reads CASSKDASGTDKETQYF. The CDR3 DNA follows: TGTGCCAGCAGCAAAGATGCCTCAGGGACAGACAAAGAGACCCAGTACTTC.

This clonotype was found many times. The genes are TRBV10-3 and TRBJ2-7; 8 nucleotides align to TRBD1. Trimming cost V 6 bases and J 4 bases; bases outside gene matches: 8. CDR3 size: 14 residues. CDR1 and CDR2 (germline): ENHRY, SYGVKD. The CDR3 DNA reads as TGTGCCATCAGGGGGACAGGTGGAGGGTACGAGCAGTACTTC. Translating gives CAIRGTGGGYEQYF.

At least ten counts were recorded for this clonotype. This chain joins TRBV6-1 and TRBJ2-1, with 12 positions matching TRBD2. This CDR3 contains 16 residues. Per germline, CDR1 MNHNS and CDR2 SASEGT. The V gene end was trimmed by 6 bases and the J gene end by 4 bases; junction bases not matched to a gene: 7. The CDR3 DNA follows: TGTGCCAGCAGACGGACTAGCGGGAACTGGTACAATGAGCAGTTCTTC. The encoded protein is CASRRTSGNWYNEQFF.

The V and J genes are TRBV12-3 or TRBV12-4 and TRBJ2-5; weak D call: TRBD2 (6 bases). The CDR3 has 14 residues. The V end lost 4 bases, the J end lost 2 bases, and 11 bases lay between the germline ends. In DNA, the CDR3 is TGTGCCAGCAGTTCCTCTCGGGGGCAAGAGACCCAGTACTTC. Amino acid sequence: CASSSSRGQETQYF.

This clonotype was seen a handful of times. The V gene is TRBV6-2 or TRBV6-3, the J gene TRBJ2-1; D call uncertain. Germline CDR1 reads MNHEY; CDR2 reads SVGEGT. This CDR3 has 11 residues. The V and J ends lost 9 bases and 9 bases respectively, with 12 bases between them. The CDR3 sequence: CASAATREQFF. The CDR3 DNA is TGTGCCAGTGCTGCGACGCGTGAGCAGTTCTTC.

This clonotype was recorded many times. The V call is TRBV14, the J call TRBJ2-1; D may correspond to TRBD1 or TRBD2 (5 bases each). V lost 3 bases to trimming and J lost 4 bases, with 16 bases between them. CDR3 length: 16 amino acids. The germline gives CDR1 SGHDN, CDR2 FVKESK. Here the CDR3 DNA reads TGTGCCAGCAGCCAGGGGACCGCTCTCTTTTACAATGAGCAGTTCTTC. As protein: CASSQGTALFYNEQFF.

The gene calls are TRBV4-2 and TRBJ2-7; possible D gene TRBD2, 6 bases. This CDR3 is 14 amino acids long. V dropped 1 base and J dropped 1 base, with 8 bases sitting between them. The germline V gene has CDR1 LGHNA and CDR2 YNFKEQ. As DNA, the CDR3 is TGTGCCAGCAGCCAAGTGGGGAGGTCCTACGAGCAGTACTTC. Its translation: CASSQVGRSYEQYF.

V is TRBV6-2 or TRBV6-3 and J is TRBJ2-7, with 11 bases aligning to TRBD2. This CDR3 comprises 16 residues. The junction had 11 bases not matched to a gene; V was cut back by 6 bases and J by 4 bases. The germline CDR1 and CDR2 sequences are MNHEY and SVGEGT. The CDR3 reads CASSDGTSGPPYEQYF. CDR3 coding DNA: TGTGCCAGCAGCGATGGGACTAGCGGCCCCCCGTACGAGCAGTACTTC.

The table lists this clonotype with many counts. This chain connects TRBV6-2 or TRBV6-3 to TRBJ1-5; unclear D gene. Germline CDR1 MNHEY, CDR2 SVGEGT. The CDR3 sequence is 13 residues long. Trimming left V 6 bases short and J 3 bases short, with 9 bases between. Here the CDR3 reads CASSSGFNQPQHF. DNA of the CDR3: TGTGCCAGCAGCTCGGGATTCAATCAGCCCCAGCATTTT.

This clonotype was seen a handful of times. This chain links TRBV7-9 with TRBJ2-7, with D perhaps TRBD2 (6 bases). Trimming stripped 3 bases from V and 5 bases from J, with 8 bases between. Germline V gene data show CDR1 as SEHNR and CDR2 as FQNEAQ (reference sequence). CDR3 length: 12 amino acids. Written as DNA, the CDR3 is TGTGCCAGCAGCTTTACGGGAGACGAGCAGTACTTC. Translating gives CASSFTGDEQYF.

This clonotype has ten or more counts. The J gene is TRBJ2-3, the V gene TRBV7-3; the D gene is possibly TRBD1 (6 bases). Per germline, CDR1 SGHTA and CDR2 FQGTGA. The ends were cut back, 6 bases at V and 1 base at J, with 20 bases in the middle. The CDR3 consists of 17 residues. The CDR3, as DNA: TGTGCCAGCAGGTTTCAAATACAGGGTCGGGGCACAGATACGCAGTATTTT. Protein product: CASRFQIQGRGTDTQYF.

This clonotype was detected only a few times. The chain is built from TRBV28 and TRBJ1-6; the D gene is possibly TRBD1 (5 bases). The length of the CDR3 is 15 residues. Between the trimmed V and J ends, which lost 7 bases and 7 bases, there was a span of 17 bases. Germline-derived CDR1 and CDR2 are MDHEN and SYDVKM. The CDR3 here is CASMGMGVGNSPLHF. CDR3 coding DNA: TGTGCCAGCATGGGGATGGGGGTCGGAAATTCACCCCTCCACTTT. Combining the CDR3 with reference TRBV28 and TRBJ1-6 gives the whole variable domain DVKVTQSSRYLVKRTGEKVFLECVQDMDHENMFWYRQDPGLGLRLIYFSYDVKMKEKGDIPEGYSVSREKKERFSLILESASTNQTSMYLCASMGMGVGNSPLHFGNGTRLTVT.

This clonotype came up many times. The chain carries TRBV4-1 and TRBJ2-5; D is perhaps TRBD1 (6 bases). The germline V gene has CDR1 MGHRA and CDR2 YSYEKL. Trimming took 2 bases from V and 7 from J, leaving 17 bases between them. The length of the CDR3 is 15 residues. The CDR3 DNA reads TGCGCCAGCAGCCAATGGCAGGGGTACGGTGTGACCCAGTACTTC. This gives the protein CASSQWQGYGVTQYF.

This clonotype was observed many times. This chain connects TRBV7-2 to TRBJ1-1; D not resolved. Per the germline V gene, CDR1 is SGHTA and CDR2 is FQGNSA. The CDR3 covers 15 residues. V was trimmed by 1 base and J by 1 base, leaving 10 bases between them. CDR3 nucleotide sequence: TGTGCCAGCAGCTTAGATAGTATGCCGAACACTGAAGCTTTCTTT. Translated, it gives CASSLDSMPNTEAFF. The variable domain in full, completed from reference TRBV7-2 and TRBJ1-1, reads GAGVSQSPSNKVTEKGKDVELRCDPISGHTALYWYRQSLGQGLEFLIYFQGNSAPDKSGLPSDRFSAERTGGSVSTLTIQRTQQEDSAVYLCASSLDSMPNTEAFFGQGTRLTVV.

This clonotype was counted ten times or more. The CDR3 bases are TGTGCCAGCAGCTTAGTGGTCCCTAGCGGAGTTTACGAGCAGTACTTC. Translated, it gives CASSLVVPSGVYEQYF. This rearrangement joins TRBV7-8 to TRBJ2-7, with 7 bases fitting TRBD2. The CDR3 is 16 residues long. CDR1 and CDR2 (germline): SGHVS, FQNEAQ. J lost 4 bases, V lost 1 base, and 10 bases had no gene match.

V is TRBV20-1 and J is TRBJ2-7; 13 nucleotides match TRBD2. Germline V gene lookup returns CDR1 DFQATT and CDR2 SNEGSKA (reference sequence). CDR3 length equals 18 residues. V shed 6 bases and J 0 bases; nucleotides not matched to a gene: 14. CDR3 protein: CSAPTPRLAGGYSYEQYF. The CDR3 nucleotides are TGCAGTGCACCTACCCCACGACTAGCGGGAGGCTACTCCTACGAGCAGTACTTC.

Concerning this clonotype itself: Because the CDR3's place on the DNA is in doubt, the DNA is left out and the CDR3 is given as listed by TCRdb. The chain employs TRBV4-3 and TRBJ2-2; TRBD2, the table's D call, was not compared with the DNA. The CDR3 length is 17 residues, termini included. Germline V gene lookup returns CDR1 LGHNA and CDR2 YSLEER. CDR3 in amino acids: CASSQEGGRAAPGSCFF.

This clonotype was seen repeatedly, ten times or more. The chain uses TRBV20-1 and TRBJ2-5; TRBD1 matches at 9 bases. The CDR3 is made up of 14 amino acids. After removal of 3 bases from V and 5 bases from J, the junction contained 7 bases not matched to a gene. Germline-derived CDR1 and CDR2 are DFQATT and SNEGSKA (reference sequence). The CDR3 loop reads CSASFSTGGETQYF. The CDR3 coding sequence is TGCAGTGCTAGTTTTTCGACAGGGGGGGAGACCCAGTACTTC.

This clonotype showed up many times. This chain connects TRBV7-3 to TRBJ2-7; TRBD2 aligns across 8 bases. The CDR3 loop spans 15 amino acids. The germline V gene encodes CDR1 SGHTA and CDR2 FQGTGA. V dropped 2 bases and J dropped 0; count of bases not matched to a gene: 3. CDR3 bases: TGTGCCAGCAGCTTAGAGAGCGGGAGCTCCTACGAGCAGTACTTC. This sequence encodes CASSLESGSSYEQYF.

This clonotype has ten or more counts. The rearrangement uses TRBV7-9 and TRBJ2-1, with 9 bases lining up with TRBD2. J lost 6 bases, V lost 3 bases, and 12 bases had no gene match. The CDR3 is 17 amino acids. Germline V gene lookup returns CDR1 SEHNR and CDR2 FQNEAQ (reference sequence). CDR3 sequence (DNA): TGTGCCAGCAGCTTTCCTAGCGGGACAACGTTCGGCAATGAGCAGTTCTTC. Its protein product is CASSFPSGTTFGNEQFF.

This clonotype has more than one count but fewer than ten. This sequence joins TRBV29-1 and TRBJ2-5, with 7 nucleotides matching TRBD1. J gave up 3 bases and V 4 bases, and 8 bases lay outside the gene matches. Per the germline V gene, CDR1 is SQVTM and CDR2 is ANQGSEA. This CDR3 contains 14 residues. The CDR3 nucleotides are TGCAGCGTTGCCCCCCCCGGGACAGAAGAGACCCAGTACTTC. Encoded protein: CSVAPPGTEETQYF.